What follows are 17 T cell receptor beta chains derived from one specimen sequenced in a study of T cells in Graves' hyperthyroidism and ophthalmopathy. TCR beta CDR3 regions were amplified from RNA. Carried out on the TCR CDR3, a first-round RT-PCR used the HTBI primer set. Using its own MiXCR run on the multiplex PCR reads, TCRdb lists one record per CDR3 protein. The data hold under 200,000 distinct CDR3 sequences, with approximately 9% observed a single time. Sequencing input: blood. These receptors were collected from a woman under 30 with Graves' hyperthyroidism that later progressed to Graves' ophthalmopathy.

This clonotype was counted many times. The J gene is TRBJ1-5, the V gene TRBV19, with 8 positions matching TRBD1. CDR1 and CDR2 (germline): LNHDA, SQIVND (reference sequence). CDR3 length: 15 residues. After removal of 0 bases from V and 4 bases from J, the junction contained 2 bases not matched to a gene. The CDR3 protein is CASSIEGDRNQPQHF. The DNA of the CDR3 is TGTGCCAGTAGTATAGAAGGGGACAGGAATCAGCCCCAGCATTTT.

This clonotype was seen at least ten times. The rearrangement links TRBV20-1 to TRBJ2-1; 7 nucleotides align to TRBD2. CDR3 length equals 16 residues. The germline CDR1 and CDR2 sequences are DFQATT and SNEGSKA (reference sequence). V lost 6 bases, J lost 0 bases, and 11 bases stayed unmatched. The CDR3 sequence is CSASGTTSSSYNEQFF. In DNA form, the CDR3 reads TGCAGTGCGTCGGGGACTACCTCGAGCTCCTACAATGAGCAGTTCTTC.

This clonotype has at least ten counts. The chain carries TRBV20-1 and TRBJ1-1; TRBD1 might be the D (6 bases). The CDR3 extends over 14 amino acids. The germline V gene encodes CDR1 DFQATT and CDR2 SNEGSKA (reference sequence). The V gene lost 5 bases and the J gene lost 8 bases, with 21 bases spanning the gap. CDR3 sequence reads: CSASQFGGAYEAFF. The CDR3 DNA reads as TGCAGTGCTTCCCAATTTGGGGGGGCGTACGAAGCTTTCTTT.

Comment on this clonotype: The junction shows a germline mismatch at one end, possibly a read error. The chain is built from TRBV7-9 and TRBJ2-7; weak D call: TRBD1 (6 bases). Germline loops: CDR1 SEHNR, CDR2 FQNEAQ (reference sequence). CDR3 length: 13 residues. CDR3 residues: CVSSYRDTYEQYF. The CDR3 DNA is TGTGTCAGCAGCTACCGGGACACCTACGAGCAGTACTTC. Full variable domain (missing parts from reference TRBV7-9 and TRBJ2-7): DTGVSQNPRHKITKRGQNVTFRCDPISEHNRLYWYRQTLGQGPEFLTYFQNEAQLEKSRLLSDRFSAERPKGSFSTLEIQRTEQGDSAMYLCVSSYRDTYEQYFGPGTRLTVT.

In its sample, this clonotype was seen many times. This chain connects TRBV7-9 to TRBJ2-1; 8 bases align to TRBD2. CDR1 and CDR2 (germline): SEHNR, FQNEAQ (reference sequence). The CDR3 runs to 15 residues. With V trimmed by 4 bases and J by 3 bases, 5 bases remained unmatched. CDR3 nucleotide sequence: TGTGCCAGCAGCTCGGTAAGCGGGAGCTACAATGAGCAGTTCTTC. It encodes CASSSVSGSYNEQFF.

This clonotype was recorded many times. J is TRBJ1-1 and V is TRBV6-1, with TRBD1 identical over 8 bases. V lost 3 bases, J lost 0 bases, and 6 bases stayed unmatched. The CDR3 has 16 residues. Germline V gene data show CDR1 as MNHNS and CDR2 as SASEGT. CDR3 sequence: CASSDRQGPMNTEAFF. The DNA of the CDR3 is TGTGCCAGCAGTGACCGACAGGGGCCTATGAACACTGAAGCTTTCTTT.

A remark on this clonotype: One end of the junction varies from germline; a read error may be responsible. The chain joins TRBV2 to TRBJ1-2; D uncertain. The CDR3 is 13 amino acids. Germline loops: CDR1 SNHLY, CDR2 FYNNEI. The CDR3 sequence: CASREVSANGYTF. The CDR3 DNA follows: TGTGCCAGCAGGGAAGTTTCGGCAAATGGCTACACCTTC.

Turning to this clonotype: Possible read error: a much larger clone is one base away. The chain employs TRBV20-1 and TRBJ1-1; D is unresolved. The germline V gene has CDR1 DFQATT and CDR2 SNEGSKA (reference sequence). The CDR3 extends over 11 amino acids. The CDR3 is CNATPQSEAFF. CDR3 coding DNA: TGCAATGCTACCCCCCAGTCTGAAGCTTTCTTT.

This clonotype turned up a few times. V usage is TRBV5-6 and J usage is TRBJ2-7; 7 bases are shared with TRBD1. CDR3 length: 13 residues. Germline trimming cut 0 bases from V and 11 bases from J; bases unmatched to any gene: 8. Germline V gene sequence: CDR1 SGHDT, CDR2 YYEEEE. The CDR3 sequence is CASSLVLDREKYF. The CDR3 coding sequence is TGTGCCAGCAGCTTGGTGCTTGACAGGGAGAAGTACTTC.

This clonotype appeared many times. The gene calls are TRBV3-1 and TRBJ2-5; D is unclear. V dropped 4 bases and J dropped 7 bases, with 13 bases sitting between them. There are 13 residues in the CDR3. Per the germline V gene, CDR1 is LGHDT and CDR2 is YNNKEL (reference sequence). CDR3 DNA sequence: TGTGCCAGCAGCCCACCCTGGGTGGGGACCCAGTACTTC. This codes for CASSPPWVGTQYF.

In its sample, this clonotype was seen many times. The rearrangement joins TRBV29-1 to TRBJ2-4; D tentatively fits TRBD1 or TRBD2 (7 bases each). Trimming pared 4 bases from V and 7 bases from J, leaving 17 bases between. Germline-derived CDR1 and CDR2 are SQVTM and ANQGSEA. The CDR3 sequence is 14 residues long. CDR3 protein: CSVAPGTAGNIQYF. Written as DNA, the CDR3 is TGCAGCGTTGCACCCGGGACAGCGGGGAACATTCAGTACTTC.

Notes on this clonotype: A much larger clone differs by one base, so this may be a read error. V usage is TRBV4-2 and J usage is TRBJ1-2; D is undetermined. Per germline, CDR1 LGHNA and CDR2 YNFKEQ. V dropped 0 bases and J dropped 4 bases, with 6 bases sitting between them. The CDR3 extends over 13 amino acids. This CDR3 reads CASSQERGYGYTF. DNA of the CDR3: TGTGCCAGCAGCCAAGAGCGGGGCTATGGCTACACCTTC.

This clonotype was seen only a few times. The chain employs TRBV5-1 and TRBJ2-2; 7 bases agree with TRBD2. The germline gives CDR1 SGHRS, CDR2 YFSETQ. There are 16 residues in the CDR3. Germline trimming cut 5 bases from V and 0 bases from J; bases unmatched to any gene: 7. The CDR3 sequence is CASRNLADANTGELFF. The CDR3 region has the DNA TGCGCCAGCAGGAACCTAGCGGACGCGAACACCGGGGAGCTGTTTTTT.

This clonotype was picked up a small number of times. This sequence joins TRBV4-2 and TRBJ2-2, with D hard to call. The CDR3 consists of 15 residues. Germline CDR1 and CDR2: LGHNA and YNFKEQ. Trimming removed 3 bases from V and 1 base from J, with 9 bases in between. The CDR3 bases are TGTGCCAGCAGCCATCCACTCCTGAACACCGGGGAGCTGTTTTTT. Its protein is CASSHPLLNTGELFF.

This clonotype was found many times. The V call is TRBV7-6, the J call TRBJ2-1; 10 bases line up with TRBD2. This CDR3 comprises 18 residues. The J segment lost 8 bases and the V segment lost 2 bases, leaving 15 bases of the junction unmatched. Germline-derived CDR1 and CDR2 are SGHVS and FNYEAQ. The CDR3 loop reads CASSLSGVSSGSRHEQFF. The CDR3 region has the DNA TGTGCCAGCAGCTTAAGCGGTGTTTCTAGCGGGAGTCGGCATGAGCAGTTCTTC.

This clonotype has ten or more counts. This chain links TRBV20-1 with TRBJ1-1; 7 bases line up with TRBD1. Trimming cost V 4 bases and J 4 bases; bases outside gene matches: 12. CDR3 length equals 15 residues. Looked up from germline, CDR1 is DFQATT and CDR2 is SNEGSKA (reference sequence). The CDR3 spells CSAKGARGEGTEAFF. For the CDR3, the DNA is TGCAGTGCTAAGGGGGCTCGGGGGGAAGGCACTGAAGCTTTCTTT.

This clonotype has a handful of counts. The CDR3 here is CASSLSGRAYSNQPQHF. The CDR3 DNA sequence: TGTGCCAGCAGTTTATCTGGACGGGCCTATAGCAATCAGCCCCAGCATTTT. The V and J genes are TRBV2 and TRBJ1-5; no clear D. V lost 5 bases and J lost 0, with 17 bases in between. The germline V gene has CDR1 SNHLY and CDR2 FYNNEI. The CDR3 contains 17 residues.